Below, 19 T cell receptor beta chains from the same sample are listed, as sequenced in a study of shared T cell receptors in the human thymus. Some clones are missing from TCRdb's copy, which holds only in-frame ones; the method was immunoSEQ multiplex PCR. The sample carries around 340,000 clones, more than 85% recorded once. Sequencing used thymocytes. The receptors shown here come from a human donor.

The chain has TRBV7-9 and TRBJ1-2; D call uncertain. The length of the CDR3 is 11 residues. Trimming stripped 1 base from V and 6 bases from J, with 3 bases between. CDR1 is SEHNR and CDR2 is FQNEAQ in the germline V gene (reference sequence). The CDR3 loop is CASSLGDGYTF. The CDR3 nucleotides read TGTGCCAGCAGCTTAGGAGATGGCTACACCTTC.

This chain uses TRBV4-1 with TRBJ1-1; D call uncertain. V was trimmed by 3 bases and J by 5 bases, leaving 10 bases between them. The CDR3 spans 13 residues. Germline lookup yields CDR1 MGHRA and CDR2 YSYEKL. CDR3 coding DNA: TGCGCCAGCAGCCACGTCTCGGCGACTGAAGCTTTCTTT. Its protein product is CASSHVSATEAFF.

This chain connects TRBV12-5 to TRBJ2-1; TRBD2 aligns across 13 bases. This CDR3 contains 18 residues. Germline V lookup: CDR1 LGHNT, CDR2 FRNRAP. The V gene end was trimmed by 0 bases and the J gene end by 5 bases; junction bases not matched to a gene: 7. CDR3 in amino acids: CASGLVAKLAGGDNEQFF. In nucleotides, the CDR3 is TGTGCTAGTGGTTTGGTAGCCAAACTAGCGGGAGGGGACAATGAGCAGTTCTTC.

Here the CDR3 DNA reads TGTGCCAGCAGCGAACAGGTGAACACTGAAGCTTTCTTT. This translates into CASSEQVNTEAFF. The gene calls are TRBV27 and TRBJ1-1, with TRBD1 as a possible D gene (5 bases). V was trimmed by 6 bases and J by 0 bases, leaving 8 bases between them. The CDR3 totals 13 residues. Germline V gives CDR1 MNHEY, CDR2 SMNVEV (reference sequence).

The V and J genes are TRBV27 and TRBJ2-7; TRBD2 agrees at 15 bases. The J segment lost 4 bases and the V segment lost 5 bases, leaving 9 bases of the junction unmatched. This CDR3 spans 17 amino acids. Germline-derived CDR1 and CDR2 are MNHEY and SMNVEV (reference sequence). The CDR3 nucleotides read TGTGCCAGCAGTGCTCTAAGGACTAGCGGGAGGGATTACGAGCAGTACTTC. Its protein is CASSALRTSGRDYEQYF.

For the CDR3, the DNA is TGTGCCAGTAGTATTAAGTATCGGACAACCTCTACTCCTTACGACTACGAGCAGTACTTC. Translating gives CASSIKYRTTSTPYDYEQYF. The genes are TRBV19 and TRBJ2-7, with a possible D match to TRBD1 (5 bases). This CDR3 comprises 20 residues. V was cut by 3 bases and J by 3 bases, with 30 bases left in between. From germline, CDR1 is LNHDA and CDR2 SQIVND (reference sequence).

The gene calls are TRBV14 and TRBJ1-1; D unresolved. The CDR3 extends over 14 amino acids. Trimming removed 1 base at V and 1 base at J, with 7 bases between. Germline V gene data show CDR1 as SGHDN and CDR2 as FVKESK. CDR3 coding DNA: TGTGCCAGCAGCCAAGGAAAGGGGAACACTGAAGCTTTCTTT. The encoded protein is CASSQGKGNTEAFF.

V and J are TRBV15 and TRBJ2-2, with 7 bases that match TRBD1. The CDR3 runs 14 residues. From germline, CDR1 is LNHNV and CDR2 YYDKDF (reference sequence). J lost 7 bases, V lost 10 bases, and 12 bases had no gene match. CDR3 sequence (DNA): TGTGCCAGTAAGGGGGCGCCGGGAATCGGGGAGCTGTTTTTT. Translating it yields CASKGAPGIGELFF.

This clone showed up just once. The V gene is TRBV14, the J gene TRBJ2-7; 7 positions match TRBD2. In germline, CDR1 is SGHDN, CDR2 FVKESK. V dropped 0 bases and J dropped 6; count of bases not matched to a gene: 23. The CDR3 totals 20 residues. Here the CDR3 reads CASSQDSALGEGLIGGEQYF. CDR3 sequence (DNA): TGTGCCAGCAGCCAAGATTCCGCTCTCGGGGAGGGCCTAATCGGTGGCGAGCAGTACTTC.

The CDR3 nucleotides read TGTGCCAGCAGCCCTCCCCGCCCTGAAGCTTTCTTT. Its protein is CASSPPRPEAFF. V gene TRBV13 combines with J gene TRBJ1-1; D gene unclear. The CDR3 is 12 amino acids. V gave up 5 bases and J gave up 6 bases, with 10 bases separating them. The germline V gene has CDR1 PRHDT and CDR2 FYEKMQ (reference sequence). The variable domain in full, with the rest retrieved from reference TRBV13 and TRBJ1-1, is AAGVIQSPRHLIKEKRETATLKCYPIPRHDTVYWYQQGPGQDPQFLISFYEKMQSDKGSIPDRFSAQQFSDYHSELNMSSLELGDSALYFCASSPPRPEAFFGQGTRLTVV.

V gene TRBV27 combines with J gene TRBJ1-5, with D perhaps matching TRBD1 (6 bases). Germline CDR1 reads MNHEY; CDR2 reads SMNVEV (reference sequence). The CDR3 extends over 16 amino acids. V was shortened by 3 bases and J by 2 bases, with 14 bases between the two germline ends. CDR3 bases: TGTGCCAGCAGTTTTATGGGGGCGCGCGGCAATCAGCCCCAGCATTTT. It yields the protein CASSFMGARGNQPQHF.

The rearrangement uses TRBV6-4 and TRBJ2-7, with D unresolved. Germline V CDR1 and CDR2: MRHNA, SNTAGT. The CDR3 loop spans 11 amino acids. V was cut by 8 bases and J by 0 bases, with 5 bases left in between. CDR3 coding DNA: TGTGCCAGCGCTTGCTCCTACGAGCAGTACTTC. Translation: CASACSYEQYF.

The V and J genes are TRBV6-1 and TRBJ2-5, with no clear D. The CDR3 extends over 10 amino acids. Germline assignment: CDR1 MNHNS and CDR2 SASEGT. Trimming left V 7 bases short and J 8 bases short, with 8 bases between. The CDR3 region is CASTPQTQYF. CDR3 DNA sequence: TGTGCCAGCACCCCTCAAACCCAGTACTTC.

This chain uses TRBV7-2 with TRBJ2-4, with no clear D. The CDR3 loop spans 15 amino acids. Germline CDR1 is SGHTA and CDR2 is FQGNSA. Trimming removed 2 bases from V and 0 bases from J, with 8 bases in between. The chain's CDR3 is CASSLHGLAKNIQYF. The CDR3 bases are TGTGCCAGCAGCTTACATGGATTAGCCAAAAACATTCAGTACTTC.

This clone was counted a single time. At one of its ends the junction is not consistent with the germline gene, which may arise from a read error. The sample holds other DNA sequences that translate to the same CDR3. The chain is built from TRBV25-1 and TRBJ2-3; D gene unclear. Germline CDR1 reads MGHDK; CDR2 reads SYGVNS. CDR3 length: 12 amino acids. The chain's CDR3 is CASSGFTDTQYF. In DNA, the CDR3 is TGTGCCAGTAGTGGATTCACAGATACGCAGTATTTT.

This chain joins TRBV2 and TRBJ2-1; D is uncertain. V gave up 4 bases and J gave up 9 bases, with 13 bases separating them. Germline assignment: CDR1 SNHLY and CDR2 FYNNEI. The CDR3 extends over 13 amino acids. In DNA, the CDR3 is TGTGCCAGCAGTGTTAAGGGCCGAAGTGAGCAGTTCTTC. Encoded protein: CASSVKGRSEQFF.

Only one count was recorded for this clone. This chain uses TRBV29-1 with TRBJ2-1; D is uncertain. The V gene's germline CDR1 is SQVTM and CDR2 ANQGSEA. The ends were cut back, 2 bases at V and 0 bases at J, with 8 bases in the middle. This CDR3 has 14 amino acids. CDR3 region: CSVEHVGSYNEQFF. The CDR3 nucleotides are TGCAGCGTTGAACATGTGGGCTCCTACAATGAGCAGTTCTTC.

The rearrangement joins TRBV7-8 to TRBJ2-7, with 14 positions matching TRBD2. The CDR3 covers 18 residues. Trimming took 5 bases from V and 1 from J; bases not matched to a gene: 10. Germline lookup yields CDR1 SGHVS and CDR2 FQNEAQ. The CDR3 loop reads CASSGLGLAGEKSYEQYF. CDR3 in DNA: TGTGCCAGCAGCGGGTTGGGACTAGCGGGAGAGAAATCCTACGAGCAGTACTTC. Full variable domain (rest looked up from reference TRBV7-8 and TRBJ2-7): GAGVSQSPRYKVAKRGQDVALRCDPISGHVSLFWYQQALGQGPEFLTYFQNEAQLDKSGLPSDRFFAERPEGSVSTLKIQRTQQEDSAVYLCASSGLGLAGEKSYEQYFGPGTRLTVT.

Written as DNA, the CDR3 is TGTGCCAGCAGTTTATTGGGACAGCCAACCGTAAGAACCGGGGAGCTGTTTTTT. This gives the protein CASSLLGQPTVRTGELFF. The chain employs TRBV28 and TRBJ2-2; 7 bases fit TRBD1. The V segment lost 1 base and the J segment 5 bases; nucleotides outside the gene matches: 13. CDR3 size: 18 residues. CDR1 is MDHEN and CDR2 is SYDVKM in the germline V gene. The variable domain in full, with the rest retrieved from reference TRBV28 and TRBJ2-2, is DVKVTQSSRYLVKRTGEKVFLECVQDMDHENMFWYRQDPGLGLRLIYFSYDVKMKEKGDIPEGYSVSREKKERFSLILESASTNQTSMYLCASSLLGQPTVRTGELFFGEGSRLTVL.